Each of the 13 T cell receptor beta chains below was sequenced from the same sample in a study of identical twins. One entry per CDR3 protein results from TCRdb running MiXCR on the 5' RACE reads. The table lists fewer than 550,000 distinct CDR3 sequences, around an eighth of them singletons. These records were also assigned to another study, of yellow fever vaccine responses in identical twins.

Sequencing was performed on CD4+ T cells sorted from blood. Receptors originate from a woman between 18 and 30 years old in good health.

V gene TRBV2 combines with J gene TRBJ2-7; TRBD2 aligns across 8 bases. Germline V lookup: CDR1 SNHLY, CDR2 FYNNEI. V trimming: 7 bases; J trimming: 3 bases; junction bases outside the gene matches: 8. The CDR3 spans 14 residues. CDR3 coding DNA: TGTGCCAGCACCTTGCCACGGGGGGGCTACGAGCAGTACTTC. Translated, it gives CASTLPRGGYEQYF. The entire variable domain, with the rest obtained from reference TRBV2 and TRBJ2-7, is as follows: EPEVTQTPSHQVTQMGQEVILRCVPISNHLYFYWYRQILGQKVEFLVSFYNNEISEKSEIFDDQFSVERPDGSNFTLKIRSTKLEDSAMYFCASTLPRGGYEQYFGPGTRLTVT.

J is TRBJ2-7 and V is TRBV7-9; TRBD1 aligns across 9 bases. Losses at the gene ends were 1 base for V and 1 base for J; bases not matched to a gene: 5. This CDR3 is built from 16 residues. CDR1 and CDR2 from the germline V gene are SEHNR and FQNEAQ (reference sequence). For the CDR3, the DNA is TGTGCCAGCAGCTTAGGGTCGGGGACAGGGTCCTACGAGCAGTACTTC. It codes for CASSLGSGTGSYEQYF.

This chain uses TRBV20-1 with TRBJ2-2, with D possibly TRBD2 on 6 matching bases. Germline V gene lookup returns CDR1 DFQATT and CDR2 SNEGSKA (reference sequence). Between the trimmed V and J ends, which lost 6 bases and 1 base, there was a span of 12 bases. This CDR3 has 14 residues. DNA of the CDR3: TGCAGTGCGCCGGGGGTCTGGAACACCGGGGAGCTGTTTTTT. Translation gives CSAPGVWNTGELFF.

This clonotype was picked up many times. The V gene is TRBV20-1, the J gene TRBJ2-7; TRBD2 matches 10 bases. The CDR3 loop spans 13 amino acids. Trimming at V came to 4 bases and at J to 4 bases, leaving 4 bases not matched to a gene. Germline CDR1 and CDR2: DFQATT and SNEGSKA (reference sequence). CDR3 in DNA: TGCAGTGCTAAAGCGGGAGGGCCGTACGAGCAGTACTTC. Translated, it gives CSAKAGGPYEQYF.

This rearrangement joins TRBV7-2 to TRBJ2-5; 10 bases are a match to TRBD2. This CDR3 contains 17 residues. Trimming cost V 5 bases and J 5 bases; bases outside gene matches: 14. Germline CDR1 reads SGHTA; CDR2 reads FQGNSA. The CDR3 loop reads CASSLKGRGLAVETQYF. CDR3 sequence (DNA): TGTGCCAGCAGCCTAAAAGGTCGAGGACTAGCGGTGGAGACCCAGTACTTC. Full variable domain (rest looked up from reference TRBV7-2 and TRBJ2-5): GAGVSQSPSNKVTEKGKDVELRCDPISGHTALYWYRQSLGQGLEFLIYFQGNSAPDKSGLPSDRFSAERTGGSVSTLTIQRTQQEDSAVYLCASSLKGRGLAVETQYFGPGTRLLVL.

This clonotype came up a few times. This chain uses TRBV10-3 with TRBJ2-5, with 11 positions matching TRBD2. This CDR3 is 15 amino acids long. V shed 6 bases and J 4 bases; nucleotides not matched to a gene: 7. Germline CDR1 and CDR2: ENHRY and SYGVKD. CDR3: CAIRVLAGDSETQYF. CDR3 nucleotides: TGTGCCATCAGGGTACTAGCGGGAGACTCAGAGACCCAGTACTTC.

The table lists this clonotype with a few counts. This chain connects TRBV19 to TRBJ1-5, with 8 bases matching TRBD1. The germline CDR1 and CDR2 sequences are LNHDA and SQIVND (reference sequence). CDR3 length: 15 amino acids. Trimming removed 3 bases from V and 0 bases from J; junction bases left unmatched: 1. DNA of the CDR3: TGTGCCAGTAGTATGGGACAGGTTAGCAATCAGCCCCAGCATTTT. It specifies CASSMGQVSNQPQHF.

This chain links TRBV11-2 with TRBJ2-2; D possibly corresponds to TRBD2 (6 bases). V was trimmed by 6 bases and J by 1 base, leaving 18 bases between them. Germline CDR1 is SGHAT and CDR2 is FQNNGV. The CDR3 totals 17 residues. CDR3 DNA sequence: TGTGCCAGCAGAAAATTCACCGGGACTTTGAACACCGGGGAGCTGTTTTTT. Amino acids: CASRKFTGTLNTGELFF. The full variable domain, completed using reference TRBV11-2 and TRBJ2-2, is EAGVAQSPRYKIIEKRQSVAFWCNPISGHATLYWYQQILGQGPKLLIQFQNNGVVDDSQLPKDRFSAERLKGVDSTLKIQPAKLEDSAVYLCASRKFTGTLNTGELFFGEGSRLTVL.

This clonotype has a handful of counts. V gene TRBV3-1 combines with J gene TRBJ1-2; D gene uncertain. The ends were cut back, 1 base at V and 6 bases at J, with 12 bases in the middle. The CDR3 is 14 residues long. The germline V gene has CDR1 LGHDT and CDR2 YNNKEL (reference sequence). In DNA, the CDR3 is TGTGCCAGCAGCCAAGCTGTCGTCCCAAATGGCTACACCTTC. Translating gives CASSQAVVPNGYTF.

This clonotype was found a few times. The chain has TRBV5-1 and TRBJ2-1; 9 positions agree with TRBD1. Germline CDR1 is SGHRS and CDR2 is YFSETQ. This CDR3 has 17 residues. The J segment lost 4 bases and the V segment lost 5 bases, leaving 13 bases of the junction unmatched. The CDR3 here is CASRWKQGARGYNEQFF. Here the CDR3 DNA reads TGCGCCAGCAGGTGGAAACAGGGGGCGCGGGGATACAATGAGCAGTTCTTC.

This clonotype is a singleton in its sample. V gene TRBV7-9 combines with J gene TRBJ2-5; D could derive from TRBD1 or TRBD2 (5 bases each). V was cut by 5 bases and J by 3 bases, with 16 bases left in between. The CDR3 loop spans 15 amino acids. Looked up from germline, CDR1 is SEHNR and CDR2 is FQNEAQ (reference sequence). The CDR3 bases are TGTGCCAGCAGCCCAAACGGGGCCGGGGAAGAGACCCAGTACTTC. This codes for CASSPNGAGEETQYF.

V gene TRBV20-1 combines with J gene TRBJ2-3; the match to TRBD2 covers 11 bases. Germline CDR1 reads DFQATT; CDR2 reads SNEGSKA (reference sequence). The J segment lost 2 bases and the V segment lost 3 bases, leaving 4 bases of the junction unmatched. The CDR3 has 15 residues. Here the CDR3 reads CSASPSGGPTDTQYF. The CDR3, as DNA: TGCAGTGCTAGTCCTAGCGGGGGGCCCACAGATACGCAGTATTTT.

At least ten counts were recorded for this clonotype. The J gene is TRBJ2-1, the V gene TRBV10-2; TRBD2 matches 7 bases. Trimming at V came to 6 bases and at J to 5 bases, leaving 1 base not matched to a gene. This CDR3 has 12 amino acids. Germline assignment: CDR1 WSHSY and CDR2 SAAADI. The CDR3 nucleotides read TGCGCCAGCAGGGGGGGGAACAATGAGCAGTTCTTC. Translating it yields CASRGGNNEQFF.